Listed below are T cell receptor beta chains from one sample, sequenced in a study of blood T cell repertoires in COVID-19. The table came from immunoSEQ multiplex PCR; TCRdb's copy has only in-frame clones and leaves some out. The table has roughly 90,000 clones, more than 80% seen once. Input material: peripheral blood. The receptors were gathered from a man aged 45-65 years with COVID-19, enrolled during active disease. CDR3s include the opening cysteine and the closing phenylalanine or tryptophan. Fields, in order: V gene, CDR3 length, clone size, D gene, J gene, CDR3 DNA, CDR3 protein. The D gene is left open where the match is weak. Expanded clones are given a class, and other clones once, few, many or no size at all.

>TRBV19|15|NA|NA|TRBJ2-3
TGTGCCAGTACCGAGGGAGATGGTGGGACAGATACGCAGTATTTT
CASTEGDGGTDTQYF
>TRBV4-1|15|NA|NA|TRBJ1-6
TGCGCCAGCAGCCAAGGCCAGGGTCCATGGTCACCCCTCCACTTT
CASSQGQGPWSPLHF
>TRBV19|15|NA|TRBD1|TRBJ2-7
TGTGCCAGTAGTTATACCGGGACAGCACGCTACGAGCAGTACTTC
CASSYTGTARYEQYF
>TRBV3-1/TRBV3-2|17|once|TRBD2|TRBJ2-7
TGTGCCAGCAGCCAAGACGGTTTAAGCGGGGGTGCCTACGAGCAGTACTTC
CASSQDGLSGGAYEQYF
>TRBV7-2|14|NA|NA|TRBJ2-5
TGTGCCAGCAGCTTAGGAGCGGTCCAAGAGACCCAGTACTTC
CASSLGAVQETQYF
>TRBV9|15|NA|TRBD1|TRBJ1-2
TGTGCCAGCAACAACTCCCCCGGGACAGGGAATGGCTACACCTTC
CASNNSPGTGNGYTF
>TRBV2|15|NA|TRBD1|TRBJ1-6
TGTGCCAGCAGTGAAAAGGGACAGGGAGTGTCACCCCTCCACTTT
CASSEKGQGVSPLHF
>TRBV5-5|15|NA|TRBD1|TRBJ1-1
TGTGCCAGCAGCCGTACCGGGACAGGGACACTAGGAGCTTTCTTT
CASSRTGTGTLGAFF
>TRBV3-1/TRBV3-2|13|NA|NA|TRBJ1-3
TGTGCCAGCAGCCAGGAGTGTGGAAACACCATATATTTT
CASSQECGNTIYF
>TRBV7-2|15|NA|TRBD1|TRBJ1-6
TGTGCCAGCAGCTTAGCGACAGGGGGCTCTTCACCCCTCCACTTT
CASSLATGGSSPLHF
>TRBV5-1|14|once|NA|TRBJ1-2
TGCGCCAGCAGCCGCCTCGAGCCTTACTATGGCTACACCTTC
CASSRLEPYYGYTF
>TRBV12-3/TRBV12-4|12|once|NA|TRBJ1-3
TGTGCCAGCAGTTCATCATTTAACACCATATATTTT
CASSSSFNTIYF
>TRBV30|20|few|TRBD1|TRBJ1-6
TGTGCCTGGAGTCCTGGGACAGGGGTTTATCGGGGCTCCTATAATTCACCCCTCCACTTT
CAWSPGTGVYRGSYNSPLHF
>TRBV4-2|15|few|TRBD2|TRBJ2-1
TGTGCCAGCAGCGCCCGGGGGCGGGGGGGCCACGAGCAGTTCTTC
CASSARGRGGHEQFF
>TRBV5-1|15|NA|NA|TRBJ2-1
TGCGCCAGCAGCTTGGGGGGCGGCTCCTACAATGAGCAGTTCTTC
CASSLGGGSYNEQFF
>TRBV19|16|NA|TRBD2|TRBJ2-1
TGTGCCAGTAGTACCCGACTAGCGGGGCCCTACAATGAGCAGTTCTTC
CASSTRLAGPYNEQFF
>TRBV12-3/TRBV12-4|13|NA|NA|TRBJ1-2
TGTGCCAGCAGTTTACTAGCTAACTATGGCTACACCTTC
CASSLLANYGYTF
>TRBV29-1|16|NA|TRBD1|TRBJ2-7
TGCAGCGTTGTCCTACCACCAGGGGGCGTCCAATACGAGCAGTACTTC
CSVVLPPGGVQYEQYF
>TRBV30|13|NA|NA|TRBJ1-5
TGTGCCTGGAGTGAAGGGGCGTCTCCGCCCCAGCATTTT
CAWSEGASPPQHF
>TRBV9|15|NA|TRBD1|TRBJ1-3
TGTGCCAGCAGCGTAGTTTCAGGGGGAGGAAACACCATATATTTT
CASSVVSGGGNTIYF
>TRBV5-1|18|NA|TRBD1|TRBJ2-1
TGCGCCAGCAGCTCGGGGAACGGACAGGGCGACTCTTACAATGAGCAGTTCTTC
CASSSGNGQGDSYNEQFF
>TRBV7-3|17|NA|TRBD2|TRBJ2-2
TGTGCCAGCAGCAAGGGACGAGGACTAGGCAACACCGGGGAGCTGTTTTTT
CASSKGRGLGNTGELFF
>TRBV5-5|16|NA|TRBD1|TRBJ1-2
TGTGCCAGCAGCCCGACCCCGACAGGGTGGGACTATGGCTACACCTTC
CASSPTPTGWDYGYTF
>TRBV24-1|13|NA|TRBD1|TRBJ1-2
TGTGCCACCAGTTTGACAGGGGGCTACGGCTACACCTTC
CATSLTGGYGYTF
>TRBV7-3|16|NA|NA|TRBJ2-1
TGTGCCAGCAGCTTAGCGGGGGCGAGCTCCTACAATGAGCAGTTCTTC
CASSLAGASSYNEQFF
>TRBV4-3|15|NA|TRBD1|TRBJ1-2
TGCGCCAGCAGCCAAGATTGGGACAGACCCTATGGCTACACCTTC
CASSQDWDRPYGYTF
>TRBV15|15|NA|TRBD1|TRBJ1-1
TGTGCCACCAGCTCCCGCGACAGGGTTTATACTGAAGCTTTCTTT
CATSSRDRVYTEAFF
>TRBV7-9|13|NA|TRBD1|TRBJ1-1
TGTGCCAGCAGCGAGGGACAGGGAACTGAAGCTTTCTTT
CASSEGQGTEAFF
>TRBV18|14|NA|NA|TRBJ2-1
TGTGCCAGCTCACAGCTGCGGGGTCCCAATGAGCAGTTCTTC
CASSQLRGPNEQFF
>TRBV28|15|few|TRBD2|TRBJ2-7
TGTGCCAGCAGGGGTAGCGGGGGAGGCACCTACGAGCAGTACTTC
CASRGSGGGTYEQYF
>TRBV7-2|14|few|NA|TRBJ2-7
TGTGCCAGCGGCCCCCCCCAGGGCGGTTACGAGCAGTACTTC
CASGPPQGGYEQYF
>TRBV4-2|15|few|NA|TRBJ2-3
TGTGCCAGCAGCCAAAACAGGGACCCCACAGATACGCAGTATTTT
CASSQNRDPTDTQYF